The rows below give T cell receptor beta chains drawn from one sample of a study of shared clonotypes between healthy human individuals. Using immunoSEQ multiplex PCR, the repertoire was profiled, and TCRdb retains in-frame clones only, with some absent. The sample contains hundreds of thousands of clones, around 96% of which appear only once. Sample: naive CD8+ T cells sorted from blood. Receptors originate from a young woman in good health. Both conserved end residues are part of each CDR3. The D gene is left open where the match is weak. Rows give clone size only sometimes, using once, few, many, or a class for an expanded clone.

j_call v_call d_call clone_size cdr3_nt cdr3_aa
TRBJ1-1 TRBV6-5 TRBD1 . TGTGCCAGCAGCCCCGGGACAGGGGGGACCACTGAAGCTTTCTTT CASSPGTGGTTEAFF
TRBJ2-1 TRBV7-8 . once TGTGCCAGCACCCCTCTAACGGGGCCGGCCGGGAATGAGCAGTTCTTC CASTPLTGPAGNEQFF
TRBJ2-4 TRBV13 . . TGTGCCAGCAGCCCAGATCAGGGGGGCATAAACATTCAGTACTTC CASSPDQGGINIQYF
TRBJ1-2 TRBV6-5 . . TGTGCCAGCAGTTACTCGTGGGAGTCGGCGGGCTACACCTTC CASSYSWESAGYTF
TRBJ1-2 TRBV4-2 TRBD1 . TGTGCCAGCAGCCAGGAACAGGGGGCGCAAGGTCATGGCTACACCTTC CASSQEQGAQGHGYTF
TRBJ1-5 TRBV4-1 . . TGCGCCAGCAGCCAAGTTATCGGGGCCGATCAGCCCCAGCATTTT CASSQVIGADQPQHF
TRBJ1-1 TRBV13 . . TGTGCCAGCAGCTCCGGACGGGTTCTAGGGCCTGAAGCTTTCTTT CASSSGRVLGPEAFF
TRBJ2-3 TRBV7-9 TRBD2 . TGTGCCAGCAGCATCTCGACTAGCATCTTCTCAGATACGCAGTATTTT CASSISTSIFSDTQYF
TRBJ2-3 TRBV6-1 . once TGTGCCAGCAGGGGTTGGGGTGCGGATACGCAGTATTTT CASRGWGADTQYF
TRBJ1-4 TRBV27 . . TGTGCCAGCAGTTTATTAGAACATGAAAAACTGTTTTTT CASSLLEHEKLFF
TRBJ2-7 TRBV4-1 TRBD1 . TGCGCCAGCAGCCAAGGTTGGACAGGGGGTATCTACGAGCAGTACTTC CASSQGWTGGIYEQYF
TRBJ2-2 TRBV28 . . TGTGCCAGCAGCCTACTAGTTGGGGGCGCCGGGGAGCTGTTTTTT CASSLLVGGAGELFF
TRBJ2-2 TRBV5-6 TRBD2 . TGTGCCAGCAGCGGACTAGCGGGTATCGGATCCGGGGAGCTGTTTTTT CASSGLAGIGSGELFF
TRBJ2-2 TRBV4-1 . . TGCGCCAGCAGCCCTGGGCCGATAGCGTTCACCGGGGAGCTGTTTTTT CASSPGPIAFTGELFF
TRBJ1-2 TRBV30 . . TGTGCCTGGAGCGCTGTACCGGAGGGGCTCCCTCCTATGGGCTACACCTTC CAWSAVPEGLPPMGYTF
TRBJ2-1 TRBV14 . . TGTGCCAGCAGCCTTGGGGGGGCGGGAGTGTTCTTC CASSLGGAGVFF
TRBJ2-6 TRBV2 . . TGTGCCAGCAGTGTGATACAGGGAGAATCTGGGGCCAACGTCCTGACTTTC CASSVIQGESGANVLTF
TRBJ1-1 TRBV13 . . TGTGCCAGCAGCTCGACCGGGACGGGACTTAACAGCGAAACTTTCTTT CASSSTGTGLNSETFF
TRBJ1-5 TRBV9 TRBD1 . TGTGCCAGCAGCCCAGGGGGTCGGAGCAATCAGCCCCAGCATTTT CASSPGGRSNQPQHF
TRBJ2-3 TRBV11-2 TRBD2 . TGTGCCAGCAGCTTCGGGCGGGGGGGTACAGATACGCAGTATTTT CASSFGRGGTDTQYF
TRBJ2-5 TRBV28 . . TGTGCCAGCAGTCGCCTGGCCACGGAGGGGGAGACCCAGTACTTC CASSRLATEGETQYF
TRBJ1-5 TRBV27 TRBD1 . TGTGCCAGCAGTTGGACAGGGGCTGATCAGCCCCAGCATTTT CASSWTGADQPQHF
TRBJ2-7 TRBV2 TRBD1 . TGTGCCAGCAGTCGGGACAGGGGATGGGAGCAGTACTTC CASSRDRGWEQYF
TRBJ2-7 TRBV21-1 . . TGTGCCAGCAGCAAAAGCCCTGCAGGGGACCCCTACGAGCAGTACTTC CASSKSPAGDPYEQYF
TRBJ1-5 TRBV15 . . TGTGCCACCAGCAGAGGGGGGAGGGGCGGCGAGCAGCCCCAGCATTTT CATSRGGRGGEQPQHF
TRBJ2-7 TRBV7-2 . . TGTGCCAGCAGCGAACGGGGATCCTACGAGCAGTACTTC CASSERGSYEQYF
TRBJ1-4 TRBV19 TRBD1 once TGTGCCAGTAGTACGACAGGGGGCGATGAAAAACTGTTTTTT CASSTTGGDEKLFF
TRBJ2-7 TRBV28 . . TGTGCCGGGGCCTGGGACGGCTCCTACGAGCAGTACTTC CAGAWDGSYEQYF
TRBJ1-2 TRBV11-3 TRBD1 . TGTGCCAGCAGGCTCAGGGGGGTGGCAGGGGAACTCTATGGCTACACCTTC CASRLRGVAGELYGYTF
TRBJ2-7 TRBV27 TRBD1 . TGTGCCAGCAGCATGGAGACAGGGGCCCTCTACGAGCAGTACTTC CASSMETGALYEQYF
TRBJ2-7 TRBV7-9 TRBD1 . TGTGCCAGCAGCTCGACAGGGTTTTACGAGCAGTACTTC CASSSTGFYEQYF
TRBJ1-1 TRBV4-1 TRBD1 . TGCGCCAGCAGCCAAGATCGTCGCAGGGGGCCTGAAGCTTTCTTT CASSQDRRRGPEAFF
TRBJ1-2 TRBV5-8 . . TGTGCCAGCAGCTTTGGGGGGCCCGATTTTCCTTCTAACTATGGCTACACCTTC CASSFGGPDFPSNYGYTF
TRBJ2-7 TRBV18 TRBD2 . TGTGCCAGCTCACCTAGCGGGCCCGCCAACGAGCAGTACTTC CASSPSGPANEQYF
TRBJ2-3 TRBV19 . . TGTGCCAGTACCCCCGGGATTGGCACAGATACGCAGTATTTT CASTPGIGTDTQYF
TRBJ2-7 TRBV27 . . TGTGCCAGCAGGTCGCTGGCCCCCCCCGGGCGCGAGCAGTACTTC CASRSLAPPGREQYF
TRBJ2-2 TRBV29-1 . . TGCAGCGCTCCTTACTTGGGGCCGAACACCGGGGAGCTGTTTTTT CSAPYLGPNTGELFF
TRBJ2-2 TRBV4-1 . . TGCGCCAGCAGCCAAGGGGCAGGGAGAACCGGGGAGCTGTTTTTT CASSQGAGRTGELFF
TRBJ1-1 TRBV4-1 . . TGCGCCAGCAGGCCAAGGGCAGGCACTGAAGCTTTCTTT CASRPRAGTEAFF
TRBJ1-1 TRBV28 TRBD1 . TGTGCCAGCACCTACCCGGGACAGGGCCGCACTGAAGCTTTCTTT CASTYPGQGRTEAFF
TRBJ1-1 TRBV28 TRBD1 . TGTGCCAGCAGTTCAGAACAGGGGGCTTGGACTGAAGCTTTCTTT CASSSEQGAWTEAFF
TRBJ1-4 TRBV6-5 TRBD1 . TGTGCCAGCAGGCCCGGGACAGCAACTAATGAAAAACTGTTTTTT CASRPGTATNEKLFF